Below are 11 T cell receptor beta chains sequenced from a single sample in a study of cytomegalovirus exposure and HLA in healthy donors. The PCR was carried out with 60 Vbeta primers and 13 Jbeta primers. Some clones are missing from TCRdb's copy, which holds only in-frame ones; the method was immunoSEQ multiplex PCR. The sample lists just over 150,000 clones; 78% were seen once. Source material: PBMCs. The source of these receptors is a woman aged 40 to 50 in good health and CMV-seronegative.

This clone was observed a few times. CDR3 sequence reads: CASSSPGGLATYEQYF. In DNA form, the CDR3 reads TGTGCCAGCAGCTCCCCGGGGGGACTAGCGACCTACGAGCAGTACTTC. This rearrangement joins TRBV11-2 to TRBJ2-7, with 10 bases identical to TRBD2. The CDR3 is 16 residues long. Looked up from germline, CDR1 is SGHAT and CDR2 is FQNNGV. J gave up 2 bases and V 4 bases, and 8 bases lay outside the gene matches.

This chain links TRBV5-4 with TRBJ2-1; 7 bases fit TRBD2. The length of the CDR3 is 16 residues. Trimming removed 1 base from V and 2 bases from J; junction bases left unmatched: 6. Germline CDR1 is SGHNT and CDR2 is YYREEE (reference sequence). The CDR3 DNA sequence: TGTGCCAGCAGCTTGTCCCGGGAGGTGACCTACAATGAGCAGTTCTTC. Protein sequence: CASSLSREVTYNEQFF.

The chain carries TRBV4-1 and TRBJ1-5; TRBD1 aligns across 11 bases. From germline, CDR1 is MGHRA and CDR2 YSYEKL. The CDR3 totals 18 residues. Trimming cost V 1 base and J 5 bases; bases outside gene matches: 10. CDR3 DNA sequence: TGCGCCAGCAGCCAAGGATTCCCGGGACAGGGGGGACATCAGCCCCAGCATTTT. This codes for CASSQGFPGQGGHQPQHF.

This chain connects TRBV18 to TRBJ2-1; D gene unclear. Trimming took 2 bases from V and 7 from J, leaving 12 bases between them. From germline, CDR1 is KGHSH and CDR2 LQKENI. This CDR3 comprises 14 residues. CDR3 residues: CASSPSQVRNEQFF. CDR3 in DNA: TGTGCCAGCTCACCAAGCCAGGTTCGTAATGAGCAGTTCTTC. Using reference TRBV18 and TRBJ2-1 for the parts outside the CDR3, the full variable domain is NAGVMQNPRHLVRRRGQEARLRCSPMKGHSHVYWYRQLPEEGLKFMVYLQKENIIDESGMPKERFSAEFPKEGPSILRIQQVVRGDSAAYFCASSPSQVRNEQFFGPGTRLTVL.

This clone was found a few times. The chain joins TRBV2 to TRBJ2-3; D unclear. The ends were cut back, 6 bases at V and 0 bases at J, with 10 bases in the middle. Germline loops: CDR1 SNHLY, CDR2 FYNNEI. The CDR3 spans 14 residues. CDR3 nucleotides: TGTGCCAGCAGGAAGACAACTAGCACAGATACGCAGTATTTT. Amino acid sequence: CASRKTTSTDTQYF.

This chain connects TRBV18 to TRBJ1-4; D unresolved. The V gene lost 6 bases and the J gene lost 3 bases, with 11 bases spanning the gap. The CDR3 has 14 residues. Germline V gives CDR1 KGHSH, CDR2 LQKENI. The CDR3: CASSPSGSNEKLFF. In DNA form, the CDR3 reads TGTGCCAGCTCCCCCTCGGGGTCTAATGAAAAACTGTTTTTT. Full variable domain (outside the CDR3, taken from reference TRBV18 and TRBJ1-4): NAGVMQNPRHLVRRRGQEARLRCSPMKGHSHVYWYRQLPEEGLKFMVYLQKENIIDESGMPKERFSAEFPKEGPSILRIQQVVRGDSAAYFCASSPSGSNEKLFFGSGTQLSVL.

This clone has just a few counts. The CDR3 DNA reads as TGTGCCAGCAGCCCGTCGATTCTCTCCCGGGGGAACAATGAGCAGTTCTTC. It translates to CASSPSILSRGNNEQFF. The chain couples TRBV7-8 to TRBJ2-1; D is possibly TRBD2 (6 bases). The CDR3 is 17 amino acids. Trimming removed 5 bases at V and 5 bases at J, with 22 bases between. Germline V gene sequence: CDR1 SGHVS, CDR2 FQNEAQ.

The chain is built from TRBV6-6 and TRBJ1-1, with TRBD1 as a possible D gene (5 bases). This CDR3 is built from 13 residues. The V gene's germline CDR1 is MNHNY and CDR2 SVGAGI (reference sequence). With 9 bases removed from V and 0 bases from J, the gap between germline ends came to 11 bases. The CDR3 DNA sequence: TGTGCCAGTTGTGGGGCGTTGAACACTGAAGCTTTCTTT. Its protein is CASCGALNTEAFF.

V is TRBV7-9 and J is TRBJ1-1; D gene ambiguous. The germline CDR1 and CDR2 sequences are SEHNR and FQNEAQ (reference sequence). The CDR3 spans 15 residues. V was pared by 5 bases and J by 6 bases, with 19 bases between. CDR3 nucleotide sequence: TGTGCCAGCAGCCCCGTGACCGGGCGGGCGGCTGAAGCTTTCTTT. Protein product: CASSPVTGRAAEAFF. Together with reference TRBV7-9 and TRBJ1-1, the CDR3 gives the full variable domain: DTGVSQNPRHKITKRGQNVTFRCDPISEHNRLYWYRQTLGQGPEFLTYFQNEAQLEKSRLLSDRFSAERPKGSFSTLEIQRTEQGDSAMYLCASSPVTGRAAEAFFGQGTRLTVV.

The chain has TRBV5-6 and TRBJ1-4; 7 nucleotides align to TRBD1. Looked up from germline, CDR1 is SGHDT and CDR2 is YYEEEE. The CDR3 extends over 17 amino acids. With V trimmed by 4 bases and J by 0 bases, 9 bases remained unmatched. As DNA, the CDR3 is TGTGCCAGCAGCAGGGGACAGCCTTATGCAACTAATGAAAAACTGTTTTTT. Protein: CASSRGQPYATNEKLFF. Supplemented by reference TRBV5-6 and TRBJ1-4, the full variable domain reads DAGVTQSPTHLIKTRGQQVTLRCSPKSGHDTVSWYQQALGQGPQFIFQYYEEEERQRGNFPDRFSGHQFPNYSSELNVNALLLGDSALYLCASSRGQPYATNEKLFFGSGTQLSVL.

The chain carries TRBV6-5 and TRBJ1-2, with D perhaps TRBD1 (5 bases). In germline, CDR1 is MNHEY, CDR2 SVGAGI. There are 16 residues in the CDR3. Trimming removed 2 bases at V and 7 bases at J, with 20 bases between. The DNA of the CDR3 is TGTGCCAGCAGTTACGCTCTTTCAGGGCTATTGGGTGGCTACACCTTC. It codes for CASSYALSGLLGGYTF.